A selection of T cell receptor beta chains follows, all from one sample in a study of Tregs in tolerant kidney transplant recipients. Repertoires were generated with immunoSEQ multiplex PCR, while TCRdb's copy carries only in-frame clones and drops some. The top ten clones hold approximately 0.4% of a sample with around 75,000 clones, 85% to 90% of them seen once. Source: CD4+ T cells from blood, taken before the transplant. The receptors shown here come from a human donor who received a combined kidney and bone marrow transplant. Both conserved end residues are part of each CDR3. The order of the fields is CDR3 protein, clone size, D gene, V gene, J gene. D genes are given only for firm matches. Only part of the rows carry a size: once, few, many, or a class if the clone is expanded.

CDR3: CATSRDPGNYEQYF
size: -
D: -
V: TRBV15
J: TRBJ2-7

CDR3: CASSLGTGFSEQYF
size: -
D: TRBD1
V: TRBV7-9
J: TRBJ2-7

CDR3: CASSLGGTEDYGYTF
size: once
D: TRBD1
V: TRBV5-1
J: TRBJ1-2

CDR3: CAWSGGKMNTEAFF
size: once
D: -
V: TRBV30
J: TRBJ1-1

CDR3: CASSRNAGQGGYEQYF
size: -
D: TRBD1
V: TRBV7-9
J: TRBJ2-7

CDR3: CALQGYETQYF
size: once
D: TRBD1
V: TRBV30
J: TRBJ2-5

CDR3: CASSLEQGEWETQYF
size: -
D: TRBD1
V: TRBV5-1
J: TRBJ2-5

CDR3: CASSEGAGGTDTQYF
size: -
D: -
V: TRBV2
J: TRBJ2-3

CDR3: CASSFPGTSGTTDTQYF
size: -
D: TRBD2
V: TRBV28
J: TRBJ2-3

CDR3: CSVGDAGKNIQYF
size: -
D: -
V: TRBV29-1
J: TRBJ2-4

CDR3: CASSLQRVNTEAFF
size: -
D: -
V: TRBV6-5
J: TRBJ1-1

CDR3: CASSGRALTDTQYF
size: -
D: TRBD2
V: TRBV18
J: TRBJ2-3

CDR3: CASSFQVASELEQYF
size: -
D: -
V: TRBV11-2
J: TRBJ2-7

CDR3: CASSPQGTANTGELFF
size: few
D: TRBD1
V: TRBV18
J: TRBJ2-2

CDR3: CSVEGPGGTQYF
size: -
D: -
V: TRBV29-1
J: TRBJ2-5

CDR3: CASSSRPITEYEQYF
size: -
D: -
V: TRBV7-9
J: TRBJ2-7

CDR3: CASSVGGLAGPDTQYF
size: -
D: TRBD2
V: TRBV9
J: TRBJ2-3

CDR3: CASSDFQGYEQYF
size: -
D: -
V: TRBV6-1
J: TRBJ2-7

CDR3: CASSGRDRVDF
size: -
D: TRBD1
V: TRBV28
J: TRBJ2-7

CDR3: CASSAPDYSGNTIYF
size: -
D: -
V: TRBV2
J: TRBJ1-3

CDR3: CASRSTGVNYGYTF
size: once
D: -
V: TRBV19
J: TRBJ1-2

CDR3: CASSLALGDSYGYTF
size: -
D: TRBD1
V: TRBV5-1
J: TRBJ1-2

CDR3: CASTRTSAQETQYF
size: -
D: TRBD2
V: TRBV2
J: TRBJ2-5

CDR3: CASSIDRTATTNEKLFF
size: -
D: -
V: TRBV19
J: TRBJ1-4

CDR3: CATSRGRILNTEAFF
size: -
D: -
V: TRBV15
J: TRBJ1-1

CDR3: CASTRDSQETQYF
size: -
D: -
V: TRBV28
J: TRBJ2-5

CDR3: CASSDPNREAFF
size: -
D: -
V: TRBV7-9
J: TRBJ1-1

CDR3: CASESGNAEQYF
size: once
D: TRBD2
V: TRBV28
J: TRBJ2-7

CDR3: CASSVKEQGAEGNTIYF
size: -
D: TRBD1
V: TRBV9
J: TRBJ1-3

CDR3: CASSLIRLAGVSGLETQYF
size: -
D: TRBD2
V: TRBV5-4
J: TRBJ2-5

CDR3: CASSLVFQETQYF
size: few
D: -
V: TRBV7-2
J: TRBJ2-5

CDR3: CASSRVGRGAGYTF
size: -
D: -
V: TRBV7-2
J: TRBJ1-2

CDR3: CASSPGGRPSGPNGADTQYF
size: -
D: TRBD2
V: TRBV18
J: TRBJ2-3

CDR3: CASSLNREINQPQHF
size: once
D: -
V: TRBV28
J: TRBJ1-5

CDR3: CASSQDEHRTGELFF
size: few
D: -
V: TRBV4-3
J: TRBJ2-2

CDR3: CASSWEGSYTF
size: -
D: -
V: TRBV5-1
J: TRBJ1-2

CDR3: CASSFGLADGGGELFF
size: -
D: TRBD2
V: TRBV7-2
J: TRBJ2-2

CDR3: CSVARAGYGYTF
size: -
D: -
V: TRBV29-1
J: TRBJ1-2

CDR3: CASSLAGGVPYEQYF
size: once
D: TRBD2
V: TRBV7-2
J: TRBJ2-7

CDR3: CASSEPEPTSGEREFF
size: -
D: TRBD2
V: TRBV6-4
J: TRBJ2-1

CDR3: CASSAGTGKETQYF
size: -
D: TRBD1
V: TRBV5-1
J: TRBJ2-5

CDR3: CASSHRRGHKLFF
size: -
D: -
V: TRBV28
J: TRBJ1-4

CDR3: CSVDHQTGGSTEAFF
size: -
D: TRBD1
V: TRBV29-1
J: TRBJ1-1

CDR3: CASSGDLSEAFF
size: once
D: -
V: TRBV25-1
J: TRBJ1-1

CDR3: CASSPYRGETQYF
size: -
D: TRBD1
V: TRBV18
J: TRBJ2-5

CDR3: CASSLGTGGWDEQFF
size: -
D: TRBD1
V: TRBV5-6
J: TRBJ2-1

CDR3: CASSPGLAGGGETQYF
size: -
D: TRBD2
V: TRBV11-3
J: TRBJ2-5

CDR3: CASKASRGPQHF
size: -
D: -
V: TRBV2
J: TRBJ1-5

CDR3: CASSLSTARRPGTQYF
size: -
D: -
V: TRBV27
J: TRBJ2-5

CDR3: CASSSPLGGGGNQPQHF
size: -
D: TRBD1
V: TRBV7-8
J: TRBJ1-5

CDR3: CASSEQANYGYTF
size: -
D: -
V: TRBV6-1
J: TRBJ1-2

CDR3: CASSAGQDYGYTF
size: once
D: TRBD1
V: TRBV2
J: TRBJ1-2

CDR3: CASSPTTGLGYGYTF
size: once
D: -
V: TRBV7-2
J: TRBJ1-2

CDR3: CASSPRGGVADPDTQYF
size: -
D: TRBD2
V: TRBV18
J: TRBJ2-3

CDR3: CASSVAGNYGYTF
size: -
D: -
V: TRBV9
J: TRBJ1-2

CDR3: CASSLGRAGNIQYF
size: -
D: TRBD2
V: TRBV19
J: TRBJ2-4

CDR3: CASSVFRGQSGPQAFF
size: -
D: TRBD1
V: TRBV19
J: TRBJ1-1